A selection of T cell receptor beta chains follows, all from one sample in a study of Graves' ophthalmopathy and Graves' hyperthyroidism. A single record per CDR3 protein comes from TCRdb applying MiXCR to the multiplex PCR reads. Here the sample spans 620,000 or so distinct CDR3 sequences, approximately 22% being singletons. The sequenced sample was peripheral blood. The receptors derive from a woman younger than 30 with stable Graves' hyperthyroidism. Some clones in this sample may be carry-over from other donors' samples. The CDR3 runs from the conserved cysteine through the conserved F or W. The order of the fields is D gene, clone size, J gene, V gene, CDR3 protein, CDR3 DNA. D genes are given only for firm matches. Expanded clones get a size class; other rows say once, few or many, or leave the size out.

d_call: -; clone_size: many; j_call: TRBJ1-2; v_call: TRBV7-8; cdr3_aa: CASSPGIFNYGYTF; cdr3_nt: TGTGCCAGCAGCCCCGGGATCTTTAACTATGGCTACACCTTC
d_call: -; clone_size: -; j_call: TRBJ2-7; v_call: TRBV2; cdr3_aa: CASGTHSEQYF; cdr3_nt: TGTGCCAGCGGAACACATAGCGAGCAGTACTTC
d_call: -; clone_size: many; j_call: TRBJ2-7; v_call: TRBV6-2/TRBV6-3; cdr3_aa: CASSDFPMDPPFVGQYF; cdr3_nt: TGTGCCAGCAGTGACTTTCCCATGGACCCACCCTTCGTAGGGCAGTACTTC
d_call: -; clone_size: -; j_call: TRBJ2-7; v_call: TRBV29-1; cdr3_aa: CSVGAVYEQYF; cdr3_nt: TGCAGCGTTGGGGCAGTCTACGAGCAGTACTTC
d_call: TRBD1; clone_size: many; j_call: TRBJ2-7; v_call: TRBV11-2; cdr3_aa: CASSLEPGGVGQYF; cdr3_nt: TGTGCCAGCAGCTTAGAGCCAGGGGGCGTGGGGCAGTACTTC
d_call: TRBD2; clone_size: -; j_call: TRBJ2-7; v_call: TRBV11-2; cdr3_aa: CASSSTSGLAGDPYEQYF; cdr3_nt: TGTGCCAGCAGCTCGACCTCGGGACTAGCGGGAGATCCGTACGAGCAGTACTTC
d_call: TRBD1; clone_size: many; j_call: TRBJ1-6; v_call: TRBV9; cdr3_aa: CASSVGGQGGYNSPLHF; cdr3_nt: TGTGCCAGCAGCGTAGGGGGACAGGGGGGTTATAATTCACCCCTCCACTTT
d_call: -; clone_size: many; j_call: TRBJ1-2; v_call: TRBV4-2; cdr3_aa: CASSRVAHRGRKTDRDYGYTF; cdr3_nt: TGTGCCAGCAGCCGAGTCGCTCACCGCGGGAGAAAAACCGATCGGGACTATGGCTACACCTTC
d_call: TRBD1; clone_size: many; j_call: TRBJ2-7; v_call: TRBV20-1; cdr3_aa: CSAIDRAYEQYF; cdr3_nt: TGCAGTGCCATAGACAGGGCATACGAGCAGTACTTC
d_call: -; clone_size: -; j_call: TRBJ1-2; v_call: TRBV7-9; cdr3_aa: CASSPRSKSNYGYTF; cdr3_nt: TGTGCCAGCAGCCCCCGGTCCAAATCTAACTATGGCTACACCTTC
d_call: -; clone_size: many; j_call: TRBJ2-7; v_call: TRBV28; cdr3_aa: CASSSPGGGRNSYEQYF; cdr3_nt: TGTGCCAGCAGTTCCCCGGGGGGCGGGAGAAACTCCTACGAGCAGTACTTC
d_call: -; clone_size: -; j_call: TRBJ1-1; v_call: TRBV15; cdr3_aa: CATTDSKMMNTEAFF; cdr3_nt: TGTGCCACCACGGACAGTAAGATGATGAACACTGAAGCTTTCTTT
d_call: -; clone_size: many; j_call: TRBJ1-1; v_call: TRBV7-9; cdr3_aa: CASSSTVYMNTEAFF; cdr3_nt: TGTGCCAGCAGCTCGACAGTTTACATGAACACTGAAGCTTTCTTT
d_call: -; clone_size: few; j_call: TRBJ2-3; v_call: TRBV4-1; cdr3_aa: CASSQGTTSTDTQYF; cdr3_nt: TGCGCCAGCAGCCAAGGGACAACCAGCACAGATACGCAGTATTTT
d_call: -; clone_size: few; j_call: TRBJ2-7; v_call: TRBV11-2; cdr3_aa: CASTPSSGSEQYF; cdr3_nt: TGTGCCAGCACCCCCAGCAGCGGTTCCGAGCAGTACTTC
d_call: -; clone_size: many; j_call: TRBJ2-5; v_call: TRBV6-1; cdr3_aa: CASSRGRRETQYF; cdr3_nt: TGTGCCAGTTCTCGGGGGCGCAGGGAGACCCAGTACTTC
d_call: -; clone_size: many; j_call: TRBJ2-7; v_call: TRBV27; cdr3_aa: CASSFGQGKVEQYF; cdr3_nt: TGTGCCAGCAGTTTCGGGCAGGGGAAAGTCGAGCAGTACTTC
d_call: -; clone_size: many; j_call: TRBJ1-2; v_call: TRBV7-9; cdr3_aa: CASSFQAVYGYTF; cdr3_nt: TGTGCCAGCAGCTTCCAGGCCGTCTATGGCTACACCTTC
d_call: TRBD2; clone_size: many; j_call: TRBJ2-7; v_call: TRBV2; cdr3_aa: CASTLVAGGDYEQYF; cdr3_nt: TGTGCCAGCACCCTAGTAGCGGGAGGGGATTACGAGCAGTACTTC
d_call: -; clone_size: -; j_call: TRBJ2-7; v_call: TRBV28; cdr3_aa: CVSSPSTSHLEQYF; cdr3_nt: TGTGTCAGCAGCCCCTCAACTAGCCATCTCGAGCAGTACTTC
d_call: -; clone_size: many; j_call: TRBJ1-6; v_call: TRBV12-3/TRBV12-4; cdr3_aa: CASSFPNSPLHF; cdr3_nt: TGTGCCAGCAGTTTTCCTAATTCACCCCTCCACTTT
d_call: TRBD1; clone_size: -; j_call: TRBJ1-5; v_call: TRBV20-1; cdr3_aa: CSAKDRVLYSNQPQHF; cdr3_nt: TGCAGTGCTAAGGACAGGGTGCTATATAGCAATCAGCCCCAGCATTTT
d_call: -; clone_size: -; j_call: TRBJ1-2; v_call: TRBV18; cdr3_aa: CASSPGQRANYGYTF; cdr3_nt: TGTGCCAGCTCACCAGGACAGCGAGCTAACTATGGCTACACCTTC
d_call: TRBD1; clone_size: many; j_call: TRBJ1-2; v_call: TRBV7-3; cdr3_aa: CASSLRGGGDGYTF; cdr3_nt: TGTGCCAGCAGCCTCCGGGGAGGGGGCGATGGCTACACCTTC
d_call: -; clone_size: -; j_call: TRBJ2-6; v_call: TRBV3-1; cdr3_aa: CASSQVYGANVLTF; cdr3_nt: TGTGCCAGCAGCCAAGTCTATGGGGCCAACGTCCTGACTTTC
d_call: TRBD1; clone_size: many; j_call: TRBJ2-2; v_call: TRBV28; cdr3_aa: CASSSNRDRGTGELFF; cdr3_nt: TGTGCCAGCAGTTCGAACCGGGACAGGGGCACCGGGGAGCTGTTTTTT
d_call: -; clone_size: -; j_call: TRBJ1-1; v_call: TRBV20-1; cdr3_aa: CSARVWEVMNTEAFF; cdr3_nt: TGCAGTGCTAGAGTTTGGGAGGTCATGAACACTGAAGCTTTCTTT
d_call: TRBD2; clone_size: many; j_call: TRBJ2-7; v_call: TRBV2; cdr3_aa: CASSGGSGKYYEQYF; cdr3_nt: TGTGCCAGCAGCGGGGGTAGCGGGAAGTACTACGAGCAGTACTTC
d_call: -; clone_size: many; j_call: TRBJ1-5; v_call: TRBV10-3; cdr3_aa: CATQTDSYSNQPQHF; cdr3_nt: TGTGCCACCCAGACGGACAGTTATAGCAATCAGCCCCAGCATTTT
d_call: -; clone_size: -; j_call: TRBJ1-3; v_call: TRBV25-1; cdr3_aa: CASSGTGMDKGSTIYF; cdr3_nt: TGTGCCAGCAGTGGAACCGGAATGGACAAAGGAAGCACCATATATTTT
d_call: -; clone_size: many; j_call: TRBJ1-5; v_call: TRBV3-1; cdr3_aa: CASSPDRYRPQHF; cdr3_nt: TGTGCCAGCAGCCCGGACAGATATCGGCCCCAGCATTTT
d_call: -; clone_size: -; j_call: TRBJ1-5; v_call: TRBV30; cdr3_aa: CAWSVSGVNQPQHF; cdr3_nt: TGTGCCTGGAGTGTAAGCGGGGTAAATCAGCCCCAGCATTTT
d_call: -; clone_size: many; j_call: TRBJ2-6; v_call: TRBV20-1; cdr3_aa: CSARSSGYSGANVLTF; cdr3_nt: TGCAGTGCTAGGTCCAGCGGGTACTCTGGGGCCAACGTCCTGACTTTC
d_call: TRBD1; clone_size: many; j_call: TRBJ1-1; v_call: TRBV12-3/TRBV12-4; cdr3_aa: CASSETGRAEAFF; cdr3_nt: TGTGCCAGCAGTGAGACAGGGAGGGCTGAAGCTTTCTTT
d_call: TRBD1; clone_size: -; j_call: TRBJ1-6; v_call: TRBV7-9; cdr3_aa: CASSLDTGGGSPLHF; cdr3_nt: TGTGCCAGCAGCTTAGACACAGGGGGCGGTTCACCCCTCCACTTT
d_call: -; clone_size: many; j_call: TRBJ1-5; v_call: TRBV2; cdr3_aa: CASSAGWDTQPQHF; cdr3_nt: TGTGCCAGCAGTGCGGGGTGGGATACGCAGCCCCAGCATTTT
d_call: -; clone_size: many; j_call: TRBJ2-7; v_call: TRBV9; cdr3_aa: CASSVGQSSYEQYF; cdr3_nt: TGTGCCAGCAGCGTCGGACAGTCTTCCTACGAGCAGTACTTC
d_call: TRBD1; clone_size: few; j_call: TRBJ1-2; v_call: TRBV18; cdr3_aa: CASSPQGEVTGYTF; cdr3_nt: TGTGCCAGCTCACCCCAGGGGGAGGTTACCGGCTACACCTTC
d_call: -; clone_size: many; j_call: TRBJ1-2; v_call: TRBV2; cdr3_aa: CASSAAYGYTF; cdr3_nt: TGTGCCAGCTCGGCAGCCTATGGCTACACCTTC
d_call: TRBD2; clone_size: many; j_call: TRBJ2-7; v_call: TRBV6-5; cdr3_aa: CASSYPIAGGYEQYF; cdr3_nt: TGTGCCAGCAGTTATCCCATAGCGGGAGGCTACGAGCAGTACTTC
d_call: TRBD1; clone_size: -; j_call: TRBJ2-6; v_call: TRBV12-3/TRBV12-4; cdr3_aa: CASIPGTAGANVLTF; cdr3_nt: TGTGCCAGCATTCCCGGGACAGCCGGGGCCAACGTCCTGACTTTC
d_call: -; clone_size: many; j_call: TRBJ1-2; v_call: TRBV6-1; cdr3_aa: CASSGGSASTNYGYTF; cdr3_nt: TGTGCCAGCAGCGGGGGAAGTGCCTCAACTAACTATGGCTACACCTTC
d_call: -; clone_size: many; j_call: TRBJ1-5; v_call: TRBV20-1; cdr3_aa: CSARDQGSALPQHF; cdr3_nt: TGCAGTGCTAGAGATCAGGGCTCCGCCTTACCCCAGCATTTT
d_call: -; clone_size: many; j_call: TRBJ1-1; v_call: TRBV25-1; cdr3_aa: CASSEYAGNTEAFF; cdr3_nt: TGTGCCAGCAGTGAATACGCCGGGAACACTGAAGCTTTCTTT
d_call: TRBD1; clone_size: -; j_call: TRBJ1-1; v_call: TRBV6-2/TRBV6-3; cdr3_aa: CASSSPTHLDRGGDENEAFF; cdr3_nt: TGTGCCAGCAGTTCCCCGACCCATCTAGACAGGGGTGGGGATGAGAATGAAGCTTTCTTT
d_call: -; clone_size: many; j_call: TRBJ2-6; v_call: TRBV6-2/TRBV6-3; cdr3_aa: CASSYSSGKRSGANVLTF; cdr3_nt: TGTGCCAGCAGTTACTCCTCGGGAAAACGTTCTGGGGCCAACGTCCTGACTTTC
d_call: -; clone_size: many; j_call: TRBJ2-5; v_call: TRBV12-3/TRBV12-4; cdr3_aa: CASSRALETQYF; cdr3_nt: TGTGCCAGCAGTCGGGCATTGGAGACCCAGTACTTC
d_call: -; clone_size: -; j_call: TRBJ2-5; v_call: TRBV3-1; cdr3_aa: CASSRPRTSQETQYF; cdr3_nt: TGTGCCAGCAGCCGACCCCGGACTTCCCAAGAGACCCAGTACTTC
d_call: -; clone_size: many; j_call: TRBJ1-1; v_call: TRBV27; cdr3_aa: CASSPTNTANTEAFF; cdr3_nt: TGTGCCAGCAGTCCCACAAACACAGCTAACACTGAAGCTTTCTTT
d_call: -; clone_size: -; j_call: TRBJ2-7; v_call: TRBV4-2; cdr3_aa: CASSQEVAESSYEQYF; cdr3_nt: TGTGCCAGCAGCCAAGAAGTAGCGGAGAGCTCCTACGAGCAGTACTTC